The 30 T cell receptor beta chains below were found in one sample sequenced in a study of early T cells in non-severe SARS-CoV-2 infection. MiXCR, applied by TCRdb to the 5' RACE reads, yields one record per CDR3 protein. The table has about 77,000 distinct CDR3 sequences, 15% to 20% seen once; the top ten hold about 2.6%. The sequenced material came from whole blood. These receptors were taken from an adult who was a healthcare worker with PCR-confirmed SARS-CoV-2 infection or an uninfected control (not recorded which).

The sample holds one count of this clonotype. This CDR3 reads CASSHPGGLYGYTF. The CDR3 coding sequence is TGTGCCAGCAGCCACCCCGGCGGATTATATGGCTACACCTTC. The chain recombines TRBV3-1 with TRBJ1-2; D is undetermined. In germline, CDR1 is LGHDT, CDR2 YNNKEL (reference sequence). CDR3 length: 14 amino acids. V gave up 3 bases and J gave up 5 bases, with 13 bases separating them. The variable domain in full, completed from reference TRBV3-1 and TRBJ1-2, reads DTAVSQTPKYLVTQMGNDKSIKCEQNLGHDTMYWYKQDSKKFLKIMFSYNNKELIINETVPNRFSPKSPDKAHLNLHINSLELGDSAVYFCASSHPGGLYGYTFGSGTRLTVV.

This clonotype was picked up many times. This rearrangement joins TRBV15 to TRBJ2-1, with D unresolved. Germline CDR1 and CDR2: LNHNV and YYDKDF (reference sequence). Trimming pared 0 bases from V and 0 bases from J, leaving 9 bases between. CDR3 length: 16 amino acids. This CDR3 reads CATSRDVTASYNEQFF. CDR3 nucleotides: TGTGCCACCAGCAGAGATGTAACAGCCTCCTACAATGAGCAGTTCTTC.

J is TRBJ2-7 and V is TRBV7-9; weak D call: TRBD1 (6 bases). Trimming took 4 bases from V and 6 from J, leaving 10 bases between them. This CDR3 is built from 12 residues. Germline V CDR1 and CDR2: SEHNR, FQNEAQ (reference sequence). CDR3 bases: TGTGCCAGCAGCTCGTGGGGGCCCGAGCAGTACTTC. It specifies CASSSWGPEQYF.

The chain links TRBV5-1 to TRBJ2-5, with D perhaps given as TRBD1 or TRBD2 (5 bases each). V lost 4 bases to trimming and J lost 2 bases, with 12 bases between them. The V gene's germline CDR1 is SGHRS and CDR2 YFSETQ. The CDR3 covers 14 residues. The CDR3 DNA sequence: TGCGCCAGCAGCGTGGGGCGGGTACAAGAGACCCAGTACTTC. This gives the protein CASSVGRVQETQYF.

This clonotype has a handful of counts. This rearrangement joins TRBV7-3 to TRBJ2-1, with D possibly called TRBD1 or TRBD2 (6 bases each). The length of the CDR3 is 16 residues. V was clipped by 5 bases and J by 2 bases, with 16 bases between them. The germline V gene encodes CDR1 SGHTA and CDR2 FQGTGA. The CDR3 here is CASSPRGGPPYNEQFF. CDR3 nucleotides: TGTGCCAGCAGCCCCAGAGGGGGGCCCCCCTACAATGAGCAGTTCTTC.

A few counts support this clonotype. V gene TRBV7-3 combines with J gene TRBJ2-1; 11 bases line up with TRBD2. CDR3 length: 17 residues. Trimming took 1 base from V and 8 from J; bases not matched to a gene: 10. CDR1 is SGHTA, CDR2 FQGTGA, per germline. For the CDR3, the DNA is TGTGCCAGCAGCTTAAGAGGGGGCCTAGCGGGAGGTTATGAGCAGTTCTTC. Encoded protein: CASSLRGGLAGGYEQFF.

This clonotype was recorded a few times. V usage is TRBV6-5 and J usage is TRBJ1-3, with D perhaps TRBD1 (5 bases). CDR1 and CDR2 (germline): MNHEY, SVGAGI. There are 16 residues in the CDR3. Trimming stripped 5 bases from V and 0 bases from J, with 14 bases between. This chain's CDR3 is CASSEWDRVSGNTIYF. The CDR3 DNA follows: TGTGCCAGCAGTGAATGGGACCGCGTCTCTGGAAACACCATATATTTT.

A few counts support this clonotype. The chain couples TRBV9 to TRBJ1-1, with 7 bases matching TRBD1. This CDR3 region has 13 residues. J was trimmed by 8 bases and V by 0 bases; bases with no gene match: 4. Germline V CDR1 and CDR2: SGDLS, YYNGEE. The chain's CDR3 is CASSVEVGGEAFF. The DNA for the CDR3 is TGTGCCAGCAGCGTAGAAGTAGGGGGCGAAGCTTTCTTT.

This clonotype was recorded a few times. V is TRBV4-1 and J is TRBJ1-1; D remains ambiguous. The germline V gene has CDR1 MGHRA and CDR2 YSYEKL. The CDR3 sequence is 14 residues long. V was shortened by 6 bases and J by 5 bases, with 16 bases between the two germline ends. The CDR3 here is CASRLGVGWTEAFF. The CDR3 coding sequence is TGCGCCAGCAGGCTAGGCGTCGGCTGGACTGAAGCTTTCTTT.

Only one count was recorded for this clonotype. The gene calls are TRBV5-6 and TRBJ2-1, with no clear D. Germline CDR1 and CDR2: SGHDT and YYEEEE. The CDR3 has 15 amino acids. Trimming left V 4 bases short and J 0 bases short, with 11 bases between. The CDR3 reads CASSLGPLSYNEQFF. The CDR3 bases are TGTGCCAGCAGCCTCGGACCTCTCTCCTACAATGAGCAGTTCTTC.

A few counts support this clonotype. The V gene is TRBV29-1, the J gene TRBJ2-7, with TRBD1 as a possible D gene (5 bases). Trimming took 4 bases from V and 2 from J, leaving 12 bases between them. Germline V gives CDR1 SQVTM, CDR2 ANQGSEA. CDR3 length: 13 amino acids. CDR3 protein: CSVGQRTTYEQYF. The CDR3 DNA reads as TGCAGCGTTGGACAGCGAACAACCTACGAGCAGTACTTC.

The chain couples TRBV7-9 to TRBJ1-2; no clear D. CDR1 is SEHNR, CDR2 FQNEAQ, per germline (reference sequence). This CDR3 has 14 residues. V was cut by 1 base and J by 4 bases, with 10 bases left in between. The CDR3 loop is CASSLGPDPYGYTF. The CDR3 bases are TGTGCCAGCAGCTTAGGGCCGGACCCCTATGGCTACACCTTC.

V usage is TRBV7-9 and J usage is TRBJ2-7; TRBD1 might be the D (6 bases). This CDR3 is 15 amino acids long. Germline V gene lookup returns CDR1 SEHNR and CDR2 FQNEAQ (reference sequence). V shed 6 bases and J shed 2 bases, with 17 bases lying between them. The CDR3 spells CASSPGATGPYEQYF. Here the CDR3 DNA reads TGTGCCAGCAGTCCCGGTGCGACAGGCCCCTACGAGCAGTACTTC.

V and J are TRBV29-1 and TRBJ2-5; D gene uncertain. This CDR3 is built from 12 residues. Germline CDR1 is SQVTM and CDR2 is ANQGSEA. Trimming removed 6 bases at V and 1 base at J, with 9 bases between. The CDR3 region is CSVTRTQETQYF. Written as DNA, the CDR3 is TGCAGCGTCACCCGGACCCAAGAGACCCAGTACTTC.

The chain's CDR3 is CASSYTPYEQYF. Here the CDR3 DNA reads TGTGCCAGCAGTTACACACCCTACGAGCAGTACTTC. The chain is built from TRBV6-5 and TRBJ2-7; D call uncertain. The length of the CDR3 is 12 residues. The germline V gene encodes CDR1 MNHEY and CDR2 SVGAGI. V dropped 2 bases and J dropped 2 bases, with 4 bases sitting between them.

A few counts support this clonotype. The rearrangement joins TRBV30 to TRBJ2-1; 10 nucleotides align to TRBD1. This CDR3 spans 13 amino acids. In germline, CDR1 is GTSNPN, CDR2 SVGIG (reference sequence). Trimming at V came to 7 bases and at J to 8 bases, leaving 8 bases not matched to a gene. CDR3 protein: CAYRDRGTYEQFF. As DNA, the CDR3 is TGTGCCTACCGGGACAGGGGAACTTATGAGCAGTTCTTC.

This clonotype was detected only a few times. The chain joins TRBV29-1 to TRBJ2-6, with D perhaps matching TRBD1 (6 bases). CDR3 size: 14 residues. Germline loops: CDR1 SQVTM, CDR2 ANQGSEA. Trimming shortened V by 7 bases and J by 0 bases, and 10 bases separated the two germline ends. As DNA, the CDR3 is TGCAGCGCGGACAGCCCCTCTGGGGCCAACGTCCTGACTTTC. This encodes CSADSPSGANVLTF.

CDR3 nucleotide sequence: TGTGCCAGCAGTGGGTACAGGGGTAGGACACGTAAAGACTCTGGGGCCAACGTCCTGACTTTC. This encodes CASSGYRGRTRKDSGANVLTF. V usage is TRBV28 and J usage is TRBJ2-6, with TRBD1 matching over 7 bases. The length of the CDR3 is 21 residues. V lost 5 bases and J lost 0; bases outside the gene matches: 19. CDR1 and CDR2 (germline): MDHEN, SYDVKM.

V is TRBV2 and J is TRBJ2-7, with 7 bases matching TRBD1. The CDR3 length is 16 residues. The germline CDR1 and CDR2 sequences are SNHLY and FYNNEI. V was clipped by 10 bases and J by 3 bases; unmatched bases: 18. The CDR3 is CATEEARDRNNYEQYF. The CDR3 nucleotides are TGTGCCACCGAGGAGGCCCGGGACAGAAACAACTACGAGCAGTACTTC. Complete variable domain (other parts from reference TRBV2 and TRBJ2-7): EPEVTQTPSHQVTQMGQEVILRCVPISNHLYFYWYRQILGQKVEFLVSFYNNEISEKSEIFDDQFSVERPDGSNFTLKIRSTKLEDSAMYFCATEEARDRNNYEQYFGPGTRLTVT.

This clonotype has a handful of counts. The junction differs from germline at one of its ends, possibly a read error. The chain has TRBV11-3 and TRBJ2-1, with TRBD1 matching over 9 bases. This CDR3 has 14 residues. Germline CDR1 reads SGHNT; CDR2 reads YENEEA. This CDR3 reads CASSYSSGGQGPLF. CDR3 in DNA: TGTGCCAGCAGCTATAGCTCCGGGGGACAGGGACCTCTCTTC.

The chain employs TRBV29-1 and TRBJ2-1; D may be TRBD1 (6 bases). The V gene's germline CDR1 is SQVTM and CDR2 ANQGSEA. V was cut by 7 bases and J by 6 bases, with 10 bases left in between. This CDR3 is 11 amino acids long. This CDR3 is CSATGRNEQFF. The CDR3 DNA reads as TGCAGCGCAACAGGGCGCAATGAGCAGTTCTTC.

The V call is TRBV18, the J call TRBJ2-7; possible D gene TRBD1, 5 bases. V lost 4 bases and J 2 bases, leaving 15 bases between the germline ends. The CDR3 has 15 amino acids. The germline CDR1 and CDR2 sequences are KGHSH and LQKENI. The CDR3 is CASSQAQGGTYEQYF. In DNA form, the CDR3 reads TGTGCCAGCTCACAGGCGCAGGGCGGAACCTACGAGCAGTACTTC.

The genes are TRBV20-1 and TRBJ2-7; D is unresolved. The length of the CDR3 is 14 residues. Trimming removed 6 bases at V and 2 bases at J, with 17 bases between. Germline loops: CDR1 DFQATT, CDR2 SNEGSKA (reference sequence). CDR3 DNA: TGCAGTGCAATAGACACCTCAGCGACCTACGAGCAGTACTTC. This encodes CSAIDTSATYEQYF.

This clonotype has only a few counts. The chain employs TRBV20-1 and TRBJ2-5; 8 bases fit TRBD2. Germline assignment: CDR1 DFQATT and CDR2 SNEGSKA (reference sequence). The CDR3 contains 15 residues. V trimming: 1 base; J trimming: 4 bases; junction bases outside the gene matches: 8. CDR3 protein: CSARGPGGAGETQYF. The DNA of the CDR3 is TGCAGTGCTAGAGGACCCGGGGGGGCAGGAGAGACCCAGTACTTC.

The rearrangement joins TRBV29-1 to TRBJ2-3; 9 bases map to TRBD2. J lost 3 bases, V lost 5 bases, and 3 bases had no gene match. CDR1 and CDR2 from the germline V gene are SQVTM and ANQGSEA. The CDR3 runs 13 residues. CDR3 DNA: TGCAGCGTTAGCGGGAGGATGACAGATACGCAGTATTTT. Translation: CSVSGRMTDTQYF.

This chain connects TRBV5-4 to TRBJ2-5, with 9 bases identical to TRBD2. The CDR3 covers 15 residues. CDR1 is SGHNT, CDR2 YYREEE, per germline (reference sequence). With 3 bases clipped from V and 2 bases from J, the junction kept 5 bases outside the gene matches. CDR3 amino acids: CASSSKREAQETQYF. CDR3 DNA sequence: TGTGCCAGCAGCTCGAAGCGGGAGGCTCAAGAGACCCAGTACTTC.

The sample holds a few counts of this clonotype. The chain couples TRBV19 to TRBJ2-5; D may be TRBD1 or TRBD2 (6 bases each). Germline V gene lookup returns CDR1 LNHDA and CDR2 SQIVND (reference sequence). Between the trimmed V and J ends, which lost 10 bases and 1 base, there was a span of 13 bases. This CDR3 comprises 13 residues. CDR3 region: CATEGGPQETQYF. CDR3 in DNA: TGTGCCACTGAAGGGGGGCCCCAAGAGACCCAGTACTTC.

The V and J genes are TRBV6-2 or TRBV6-3 and TRBJ2-4, with a possible D match to TRBD1 (5 bases). The CDR3 is 13 residues long. From germline, CDR1 is MNHEY and CDR2 SVGEGT. The V end was cut by 9 bases, the J end by 5 bases, with 14 bases between. The CDR3 protein is CASKGISQNIQYF. In DNA, the CDR3 is TGTGCCAGTAAGGGGATCTCACAAAACATTCAGTACTTC.

The chain joins TRBV29-1 to TRBJ2-1, with D possibly being TRBD1 (6 bases). The CDR3 is made up of 11 amino acids. From germline, CDR1 is SQVTM and CDR2 ANQGSEA. V dropped 6 bases and J dropped 4 bases, with 7 bases sitting between them. As DNA, the CDR3 is TGCAGCGTCGACAGGTACAATGAGCAGTTCTTC. Translation gives CSVDRYNEQFF.

This clonotype showed up many times. The gene calls are TRBV7-9 and TRBJ2-7, with D possibly TRBD1 on 5 matching bases. Germline CDR1 is SEHNR and CDR2 is FQNEAQ (reference sequence). The germline V and J ends were trimmed by 5 bases and 3 bases, with 11 bases remaining between them. CDR3 length: 13 amino acids. The CDR3 region has the DNA TGTGCCAGCAGCCCCAGTCAGGGCTACGAGCAGTACTTC. Translation: CASSPSQGYEQYF.